What follows are 3 T cell receptor beta chains derived from one specimen sequenced in a study of cytomegalovirus exposure and HLA in healthy donors. Data came from immunoSEQ multiplex PCR; TCRdb stores just in-frame clones and leaves some out. Among 110,000 or so clones, roughly 86% were seen once, and the ten largest hold around 5%. Sequenced input: PBMCs. All receptors come from a man between 18 and 29 years old in good health and CMV-seronegative.

The V call is TRBV13, the J call TRBJ2-2; TRBD2 aligns across 9 bases. With 4 bases clipped from V and 3 bases from J, the junction kept 9 bases outside the gene matches. The germline gives CDR1 PRHDT, CDR2 FYEKMQ (reference sequence). The CDR3 sequence is 17 residues long. The CDR3 bases are TGTGCCAGCAGCTCACCGGGACTAGCTCCCGACACCGGGGAGCTGTTTTTT. Protein: CASSSPGLAPDTGELFF. Looking up the rest from reference TRBV13 and TRBJ2-2 gives the full variable domain: AAGVIQSPRHLIKEKRETATLKCYPIPRHDTVYWYQQGPGQDPQFLISFYEKMQSDKGSIPDRFSAQQFSDYHSELNMSSLELGDSALYFCASSSPGLAPDTGELFFGEGSRLTVL.

J is TRBJ2-1 and V is TRBV19; 9 bases align to TRBD2. Per germline, CDR1 LNHDA and CDR2 SQIVND (reference sequence). Germline trimming cut 5 bases from V and 0 bases from J; bases unmatched to any gene: 11. This CDR3 spans 18 amino acids. The CDR3 loop reads CASSPPAGGPRSYNEQFF. The CDR3 DNA is TGTGCCAGTAGTCCGCCAGCGGGAGGCCCTCGCTCCTACAATGAGCAGTTCTTC. The full variable domain, its missing parts supplied by reference TRBV19 and TRBJ2-1, is DGGITQSPKYLFRKEGQNVTLSCEQNLNHDAMYWYRQDPGQGLRLIYYSQIVNDFQKGDIAEGYSVSREKKESFPLTVTSAQKNPTAFYLCASSPPAGGPRSYNEQFFGPGTRLTVL.

The gene calls are TRBV2 and TRBJ2-7; TRBD1 matches 7 bases. Germline CDR1 SNHLY, CDR2 FYNNEI. V shed 6 bases, J shed 3 bases, and the junction held 11 bases outside the gene matches. The CDR3 is made up of 15 amino acids. CDR3 coding DNA: TGTGCCAGCAGCGACCGACAGGGATCCTACTACGAGCAGTACTTC. The encoded protein is CASSDRQGSYYEQYF.